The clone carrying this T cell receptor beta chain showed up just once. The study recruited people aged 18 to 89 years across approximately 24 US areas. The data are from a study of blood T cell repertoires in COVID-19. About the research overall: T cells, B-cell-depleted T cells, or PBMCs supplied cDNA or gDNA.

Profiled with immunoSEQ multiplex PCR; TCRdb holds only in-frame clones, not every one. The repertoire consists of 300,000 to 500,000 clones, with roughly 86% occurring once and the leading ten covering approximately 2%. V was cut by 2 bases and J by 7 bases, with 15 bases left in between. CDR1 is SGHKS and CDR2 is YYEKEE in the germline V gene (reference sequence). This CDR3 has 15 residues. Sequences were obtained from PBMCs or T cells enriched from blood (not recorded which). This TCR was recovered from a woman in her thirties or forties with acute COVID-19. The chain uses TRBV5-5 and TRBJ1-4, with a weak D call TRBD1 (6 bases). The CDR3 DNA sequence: TGTGCCAGCAGCTTACTCCAGGGGATGAGTGAAAAACTGTTTTTT. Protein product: CASSLLQGMSEKLFF.